The clone carrying this TCR beta chain showed up just once. This specimen comes from a study of blood T cell repertoires in COVID-19. Study context: Sources were T cells, B-cell-depleted T cells, or PBMCs; the material itself was cDNA or gDNA.

The data were produced by immunoSEQ multiplex PCR, yet TCRdb's version contains in-frame clones alone and is incomplete. This sample has about 190,000 clones, with over 75% found just once. V shed 3 bases and J shed 6 bases, with 7 bases lying between them. Germline V gene data show CDR1 as LNHDA and CDR2 as SQIVND (reference sequence). The CDR3 extends over 12 amino acids. The clonotype was recovered from a woman in her 50s with acute or convalescent COVID-19. Material for sequencing was peripheral blood. V and J are TRBV19 and TRBJ2-3, with D unresolved. The CDR3 loop is CASSISVDTQYF. As DNA, the CDR3 is TGTGCCAGTAGTATTTCAGTGGATACGCAGTATTTT.